The 8 T cell receptor beta chains presented below share a single source sample, sequenced in a study of molecular identifiers for immune sequencing clone quantification (dated by TCRdb to between 2018 and 2020). Libraries were prepared through PCR. Instrument used: Illumina HiSeq 4000. TCRdb reworked the public reads: Q25 trimming with fastp, MiXCR clone assembly, productive beta chains retained. Here each entry gathers all rows of one CDR3 protein and keeps the most common genes and DNA. Here the sample has 300,000 to 350,000 distinct CDR3 sequences; over 20% occur a single time. Of the sample, about 0.79% falls within the top ten clones. The specimen sequenced was naive CD8+ T cells from blood, with Jurkat cell RNA spiked in. The cell subset or site label for this specimen denotes: FACS-sorted CD8+CD4-CCR7+CD45RA+ naive T cells. Receptors originate from a human donor in good health. Some libraries in this study had Jurkat cell RNA spiked in.

About this clonotype: A read error may explain this, as a much larger clone is one base away. CDR3 amino acids: CAISEKVSEQCF. Here the CDR3 DNA reads TGTGCCATCAGTGAGAAGGTTTCCGAGCAGTGCTTC. This chain connects TRBV10-3 to TRBJ2-7; no firm D call. From germline, CDR1 is ENHRY and CDR2 SYGVKD. The CDR3 loop spans 12 amino acids.

This clonotype was seen ten or more times. This rearrangement joins TRBV5-1 to TRBJ2-3; 7 bases match TRBD1. V shed 2 bases, J shed 1 base, and the junction held 4 bases outside the gene matches. The CDR3 has 15 residues. Germline V CDR1 and CDR2: SGHRS, YFSETQ. DNA for the CDR3: TGCGCCAGCAGCTTCGGACAGGCTGGCACAGATACGCAGTATTTT. Translating it yields CASSFGQAGTDTQYF.

Notes on this clonotype: A read error may be the cause here, since a much bigger clone is one base away. The rearrangement uses TRBV13 and TRBJ2-4; 8 bases match TRBD1. Trimming removed 4 bases from V and 8 bases from J; junction bases left unmatched: 4. CDR3 size: 13 residues. Germline V gives CDR1 PRHDT, CDR2 FYEKMQ (reference sequence). The CDR3: CASSSGGRDIQYF. The DNA of the CDR3 is TGTGCCAGCAGCTCAGGGGGCAGGGACATTCAGTACTTC.

Of note for this clonotype: This may be a read error, as it is one base from a much larger clone. The rearrangement uses TRBV5-6 and TRBJ1-5, with 8 bases aligning to TRBD1. This CDR3 region has 16 residues. CDR1 and CDR2 from the germline V gene are SGHDT and YYEEEE. CDR3 protein: CASSGGQGIVNRPQHF. For the CDR3, the DNA is TGTGCCAGCAGCGGCGGACAGGGAATAGTGAATCGGCCCCAGCATTTT.

A note on this clonotype: This may be a read error: a much more frequent sequence differs by one nucleotide. The V gene is TRBV5-6, the J gene TRBJ2-3; 10 nucleotides agree with TRBD2. The length of the CDR3 is 15 residues. Germline CDR1 SGHDT, CDR2 YYEEEE. CDR3 nucleotide sequence: TGTACCAGCAGCGGGGGGGTCCCCAGATTGGATACGCAGTATTTT. Translation gives CTSSGGVPRLDTQYF.

This clonotype was picked up many times. The J gene is TRBJ2-3, the V gene TRBV6-5; unclear D gene. The V end lost 4 bases, the J end lost 2 bases, and 13 bases lay between the germline ends. The CDR3 contains 15 residues. Germline V CDR1 and CDR2: MNHEY, SVGAGI. The CDR3 reads CASSSQSTSTDTQYF. CDR3 sequence (DNA): TGTGCCAGCAGTTCCCAATCCACGTCCACAGATACGCAGTATTTT.

This chain connects TRBV7-6 to TRBJ2-3; D is tentatively TRBD1 or TRBD2 (6 bases each). Germline assignment: CDR1 SGHVS and CDR2 FNYEAQ. The CDR3 sequence is 14 residues long. Trimming left V 5 bases short and J 2 bases short, with 11 bases between. This CDR3 reads CASSGRGLTDTQYF. CDR3 coding DNA: TGTGCCAGCAGCGGCCGGGGGCTCACAGATACGCAGTATTTT. Filled out from reference TRBV7-6 and TRBJ2-3, the complete variable domain reads GAGVSQSPRYKVTKRGQDVALRCDPISGHVSLYWYRQALGQGPEFLTYFNYEAQQDKSGLPNDRFSAERPEGSISTLTIQRTEQRDSAMYRCASSGRGLTDTQYFGPGTRLTVL.

This clonotype was detected only a few times. The chain combines TRBV12-3 or TRBV12-4 with TRBJ2-7; TRBD1 agrees at 7 bases. V lost 0 bases to trimming and J lost 3 bases; unmatched junction nucleotides: 5. The CDR3 loop spans 15 amino acids. CDR3 in DNA: TGTGCCAGCAGTTTAGCCGGGACAGAATACTACGAGCAGTACTTC. As protein: CASSLAGTEYYEQYF.